Listed below are T cell receptor beta chains from one sample, sequenced in a study of CD8 T cells in ankylosing spondylitis. Via MiXCR, TCRdb re-called the 5' RACE reads, giving one row per CDR3 protein. The sample has approximately 25,000 distinct CDR3 sequences, about 17% seen once; the top ten hold 28%. Sequencing was performed on blood. The receptor set was obtained from a male donor with ankylosing spondylitis or in good health (not recorded which). Each CDR3 is given with its conserved first and last residue. The D gene is left open where the match is weak. Size tells how often a clone was seen (once, few, many) or the class of an expanded clone, and some rows leave it out.

J gene: TRBJ2-1
V gene: TRBV12-3/TRBV12-4
D gene: TRBD2
clone size: .
CDR3 protein: CASSLGLAGDEQFF
CDR3 DNA: TGTGCCAGCAGTTTGGGACTAGCGGGGGATGAGCAGTTCTTC

J gene: TRBJ2-7
V gene: TRBV28
D gene: TRBD2
clone size: few
CDR3 protein: CASSPSGRPTVYF
CDR3 DNA: TGTGCCAGCAGTCCCAGCGGGAGGCCAACAGTGTACTTC

J gene: TRBJ2-2
V gene: TRBV7-2
D gene: .
clone size: few
CDR3 protein: CASSTPNTGELFF
CDR3 DNA: TGTGCCAGCAGCACCCCGAACACCGGGGAGCTGTTTTTT

J gene: TRBJ2-5
V gene: TRBV29-1
D gene: .
clone size: many
CDR3 protein: CSVDRGQETQYF
CDR3 DNA: TGCAGCGTTGACAGGGGTCAAGAGACCCAGTACTTC

J gene: TRBJ2-1
V gene: TRBV7-3
D gene: .
clone size: many
CDR3 protein: CASSPTPSVLTIEQFF
CDR3 DNA: TGTGCCAGCAGCCCGACCCCTAGCGTCTTAACAATTGAGCAGTTCTTC

J gene: TRBJ2-5
V gene: TRBV7-9
D gene: .
clone size: .
CDR3 protein: CASSLDLETQYF
CDR3 DNA: TGTGCCAGCAGCTTAGATCTGGAGACCCAGTACTTC

J gene: TRBJ2-1
V gene: TRBV12-3/TRBV12-4
D gene: TRBD2
clone size: many
CDR3 protein: CASTSSGSSYNEQFF
CDR3 DNA: TGTGCCAGCACCTCTAGCGGGAGCTCCTACAATGAGCAGTTCTTC

J gene: TRBJ1-5
V gene: TRBV4-2
D gene: .
clone size: few
CDR3 protein: CASSQESLGWGGQPQHF
CDR3 DNA: TGTGCCAGCAGCCAAGAAAGTCTCGGTTGGGGGGGGCAGCCCCAGCATTTT

J gene: TRBJ2-2
V gene: TRBV7-6
D gene: .
clone size: many
CDR3 protein: CASSFTAGTPDTGELFF
CDR3 DNA: TGTGCCAGCAGCTTCACCGCCGGGACACCAGACACCGGGGAGCTGTTTTTT

J gene: TRBJ2-7
V gene: TRBV5-4
D gene: .
clone size: .
CDR3 protein: CASSSGQVRVYEQYF
CDR3 DNA: TGTGCCAGCAGCTCAGGCCAAGTACGGGTCTACGAGCAGTACTTC

J gene: TRBJ1-5
V gene: TRBV4-3
D gene: .
clone size: .
CDR3 protein: CASSQDLRGHQPQHF
CDR3 DNA: TGCGCCAGCAGCCAAGATCTCCGGGGTCATCAGCCCCAGCATTTT

J gene: TRBJ2-1
V gene: TRBV29-1
D gene: .
clone size: many
CDR3 protein: CSVEAPGEYNEQFF
CDR3 DNA: TGCAGCGTTGAAGCCCCGGGGGAGTACAATGAGCAGTTCTTC

J gene: TRBJ2-3
V gene: TRBV12-3/TRBV12-4
D gene: .
clone size: many
CDR3 protein: CASSWRGRVGTDTQYF
CDR3 DNA: TGTGCCAGCAGTTGGCGGGGCAGGGTGGGCACAGATACGCAGTATTTT

J gene: TRBJ2-4
V gene: TRBV7-2
D gene: TRBD1
clone size: few
CDR3 protein: CASSQTGGLAKNIQYF
CDR3 DNA: TGTGCCAGCAGCCAGACAGGGGGGTTGGCCAAAAACATTCAGTACTTC

J gene: TRBJ1-1
V gene: TRBV5-1
D gene: .
clone size: .
CDR3 protein: CASSLAASEAFF
CDR3 DNA: TGCGCCAGCAGCCTTGCGGCATCTGAAGCTTTCTTT

J gene: TRBJ2-5
V gene: TRBV7-9
D gene: .
clone size: medium-sized
CDR3 protein: CASSLRTLQETQYF
CDR3 DNA: TGTGCCAGCAGCCTCCGGACCCTTCAAGAGACCCAGTACTTC

J gene: TRBJ2-1
V gene: TRBV27
D gene: .
clone size: .
CDR3 protein: CASSRYEASSYNEQFF
CDR3 DNA: TGTGCCAGCAGTCGTTACGAAGCAAGCTCCTACAATGAGCAGTTCTTC

J gene: TRBJ2-3
V gene: TRBV5-1
D gene: TRBD2
clone size: many
CDR3 protein: CASSLSLRAGDTQYF
CDR3 DNA: TGCGCCAGCAGCCTATCTCTGCGAGCGGGGGATACGCAGTATTTT

J gene: TRBJ2-5
V gene: TRBV12-3/TRBV12-4
D gene: TRBD1
clone size: few
CDR3 protein: CASSLQGETQYF
CDR3 DNA: TGTGCCAGCAGCCTACAGGGGGAGACCCAGTACTTC

J gene: TRBJ1-1
V gene: TRBV10-2
D gene: TRBD1
clone size: many
CDR3 protein: CASGNYGTALEAFF
CDR3 DNA: TGCGCCAGCGGTAACTACGGGACAGCTCTTGAAGCTTTCTTT

J gene: TRBJ2-2
V gene: TRBV5-6
D gene: .
clone size: many
CDR3 protein: CASSLAPRRSGELFF
CDR3 DNA: TGTGCCAGCAGCTTGGCACCGCGGCGGTCCGGGGAGCTGTTTTTT

J gene: TRBJ2-3
V gene: TRBV24-1
D gene: .
clone size: few
CDR3 protein: CATSDSGISGDTQYF
CDR3 DNA: TGTGCCACCAGTGATTCCGGGATTTCAGGAGATACGCAGTATTTT